Below, one T cell receptor (beta chain) is given with its context. Data came from immunoSEQ multiplex PCR; TCRdb stores just in-frame clones and leaves some out. There are 78,000 or so clones in the sample; 95% to 97% occur only once, and roughly 1.6% lies in the top ten. This entry belongs to a study of cytomegalovirus exposure and HLA in healthy donors. Trimming took off 6 bases at V and 2 bases at J, with 11 bases between the two ends. Germline CDR1 reads MNHEY; CDR2 reads SMNVEV (reference sequence). This CDR3 region has 15 residues. The sample comprised PBMCs. This TCR came from a young man in good health and CMV-seropositive. The chain is built from TRBV27 and TRBJ2-6, with D possibly matching TRBD1 (6 bases). The CDR3 DNA sequence: TGTGCCAGCAGCGTGAACAGGGCTGGGGCCAACGTCCTGACTTTC. The encoded protein is CASSVNRAGANVLTF.